These 5 T cell receptor beta chains share one sample of origin, sequenced in a study of beta chain features in type 1 diabetes. Study-level findings and limits: The study found moderately but significantly shorter TCRB CDR3s in all four CD4+ subsets of Type 1 diabetes patients.

These TCRs' antigens remain unknown. Sequenced material consisted of expressed TCRB transcripts (all of the isolated RNA was reverse transcribed). Here immunoSEQ multiplex PCR was the method, and the copy in TCRdb shows in-frame clones only, minus some. The sample gives under 850,000 clones, around an eighth of which show up once; 0.022% is in the top ten. Source material: naive CD4+ T cells from blood. The receptor source for this set is a young man with type 1 diabetes.

This chain connects TRBV10-3 to TRBJ1-1; D is uncertain. The CDR3 length is 16 residues. V was shortened by 7 bases and J by 0 bases, with 18 bases between the two germline ends. Germline CDR1 and CDR2: ENHRY and SYGVKD. The CDR3 DNA sequence: TGTGCCATCAAAGCCCCGCAAGGTGACCTGAACACTGAAGCTTTCTTT. Its protein product is CAIKAPQGDLNTEAFF.

The chain combines TRBV7-2 with TRBJ1-1, with no clear D. V lost 3 bases to trimming and J lost 4 bases, with 12 bases between them. The CDR3 has 14 residues. Germline CDR1 reads SGHTA; CDR2 reads FQGNSA. CDR3 residues: CASSFEIMGTEAFF. The CDR3 region has the DNA TGTGCCAGCAGCTTCGAAATTATGGGCACTGAAGCTTTCTTT. The whole variable domain, filled in from reference TRBV7-2 and TRBJ1-1, reads GAGVSQSPSNKVTEKGKDVELRCDPISGHTALYWYRQSLGQGLEFLIYFQGNSAPDKSGLPSDRFSAERTGGSVSTLTIQRTQQEDSAVYLCASSFEIMGTEAFFGQGTRLTVV.

On this clone: At one end the junction does not follow the germline gene, possibly because of a read error. The chain employs TRBV19 and TRBJ2-7; 8 positions agree with TRBD1. CDR1 and CDR2 from the germline V gene are LNHDA and SQIVND (reference sequence). The CDR3 is 15 amino acids. In DNA form, the CDR3 reads TGTGCGAGTACAGTAGGGCTGGACAGGGAGGACGAGCAGTACTTC. Translation gives CASTVGLDREDEQYF.

The rearrangement links TRBV25-1 to TRBJ2-1, with a weak D call TRBD1 (6 bases). CDR3 length: 14 amino acids. Germline V gene lookup returns CDR1 MGHDK and CDR2 SYGVNS. V lost 6 bases to trimming and J lost 5 bases, with 14 bases between them. The CDR3 bases are TGTGCCAGCAGCAAGGCAGCAGGGGACAATGAGCAGTTCTTC. Translating gives CASSKAAGDNEQFF.

The rearrangement uses TRBV6-1 and TRBJ1-2; D uncertain. V lost 2 bases to trimming and J lost 8 bases, with 12 bases between them. Germline lookup yields CDR1 MNHNS and CDR2 SASEGT. The CDR3 sequence is 13 residues long. CDR3 sequence (DNA): TGTGCCAGCAGTGAACTAGCGATCCTCGGCTACACCTTC. Translation: CASSELAILGYTF.